This T cell receptor beta chain was captured by sequencing in a study of T cell repertoires in cytomegalovirus infection. Findings and caveats of the study: Carriers of CMV and the relevant HLA type were discriminated by public TCR beta frequency. In two of eight donors, the top clonotype was HLA-C-restricted CMV-specific.

Per the germline V gene, CDR1 is LNHDA and CDR2 is SQIVND (reference sequence). CDR3 length: 14 amino acids. V lost 4 bases and J lost 7; bases outside the gene matches: 5. About this clonotype: Antigen specificity is unknown.

MiXCR, run by TCRdb on the reads, gives a single entry per CDR3 protein. Among nearly 450,000 distinct CDR3 sequences, 31% were seen once, and the ten largest hold approximately 14%. The origin of this receptor is a human donor in good health (CMV status not recorded). Some clones in this sample may be carry-over from other donors' samples. This sequence joins TRBV19 and TRBJ2-1; 9 bases agree with TRBD1. The sequencing input was PBMCs. CDR3 sequence (DNA): TGTGCCAGTAGTAATTCACAGGGGGCGAATGAGCAGTTCTTC. Translated, it gives CASSNSQGANEQFF.